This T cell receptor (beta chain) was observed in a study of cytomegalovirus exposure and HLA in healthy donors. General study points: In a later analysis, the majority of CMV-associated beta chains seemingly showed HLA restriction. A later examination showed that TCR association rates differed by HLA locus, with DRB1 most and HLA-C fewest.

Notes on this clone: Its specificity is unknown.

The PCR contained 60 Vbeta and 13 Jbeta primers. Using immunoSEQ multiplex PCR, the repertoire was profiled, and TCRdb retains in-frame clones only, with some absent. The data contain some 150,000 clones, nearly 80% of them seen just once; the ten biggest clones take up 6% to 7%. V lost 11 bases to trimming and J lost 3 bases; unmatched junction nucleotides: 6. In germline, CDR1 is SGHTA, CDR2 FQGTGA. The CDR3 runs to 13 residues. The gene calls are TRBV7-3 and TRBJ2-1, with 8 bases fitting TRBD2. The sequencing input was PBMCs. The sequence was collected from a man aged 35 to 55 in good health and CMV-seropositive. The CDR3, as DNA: TGTGCCGGGGGGACTAGTAACTACAATGAGCAGTTCTTC. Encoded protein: CAGGTSNYNEQFF. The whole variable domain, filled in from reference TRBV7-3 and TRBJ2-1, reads GAGVSQTPSNKVTEKGKYVELRCDPISGHTALYWYRQSLGQGPEFLIYFQGTGAADDSGLPNDRFFAVRPEGSVSTLKIQRTERGDSAVYLCAGGTSNYNEQFFGPGTRLTVL.